The clone carrying this TCR beta chain has ten or more counts. The source of the sample is a study of regulatory T cells in long-lasting Graves disease. Study details: Graves' patients (newly diagnosed) had been on antithyroid drugs under 3 months.

Time point of the sample: newly diagnosed GD, antithyroid drugs for less than 3 months. The authors made the TCR library using RNA they extracted from PBMCs. Researchers made TCR beta libraries by using iRepertoire HTBI primers and running Arm-PCR on CDR3 regions. TCRdb reprocessed the multiplex PCR reads with MiXCR, giving one entry per CDR3 protein. The data contain some 330,000 distinct CDR3 sequences, 12% of them singletons. The CDR3 length is 13 residues. Germline V lookup: CDR1 DFQATT, CDR2 SNEGSKA (reference sequence). V lost 2 bases and J 10 bases, leaving 17 bases between the germline ends. These records were also assigned to another study, of T cells in Graves' hyperthyroidism and ophthalmopathy.

Sequencing used peripheral blood mononuclear cells (PBMCs), obtained at new diagnosis, from a patient treated with antithyroid drugs. The chain joins TRBV20-1 to TRBJ1-1; perhaps TRBD1 as D (6 bases). This TCR came from a woman under 30 with Graves disease. The DNA for the CDR3 is TGCAGTGCTAGAAAACAGGGCTTTATAGGAGCTTTCTTT. It codes for CSARKQGFIGAFF.